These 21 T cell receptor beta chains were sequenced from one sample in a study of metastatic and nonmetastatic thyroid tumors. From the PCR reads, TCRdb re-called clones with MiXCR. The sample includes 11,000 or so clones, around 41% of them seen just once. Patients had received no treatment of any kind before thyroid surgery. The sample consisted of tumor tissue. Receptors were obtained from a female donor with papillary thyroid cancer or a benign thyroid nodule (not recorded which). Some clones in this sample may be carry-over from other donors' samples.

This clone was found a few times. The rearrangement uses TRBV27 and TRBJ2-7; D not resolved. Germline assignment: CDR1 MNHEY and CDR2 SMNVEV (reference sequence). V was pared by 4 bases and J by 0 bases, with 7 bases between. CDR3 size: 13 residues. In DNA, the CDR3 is TGTGCCAGCAGTTCGGGCTTCTCCTACGAGCAGTACTTC. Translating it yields CASSSGFSYEQYF.

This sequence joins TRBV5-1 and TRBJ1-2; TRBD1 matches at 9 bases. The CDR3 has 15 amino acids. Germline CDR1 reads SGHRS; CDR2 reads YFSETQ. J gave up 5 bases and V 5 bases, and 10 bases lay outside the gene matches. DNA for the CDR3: TGCGCCAGCAGTTCGGACAGGGGCAATATTTATGGCTACACCTTC. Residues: CASSSDRGNIYGYTF.

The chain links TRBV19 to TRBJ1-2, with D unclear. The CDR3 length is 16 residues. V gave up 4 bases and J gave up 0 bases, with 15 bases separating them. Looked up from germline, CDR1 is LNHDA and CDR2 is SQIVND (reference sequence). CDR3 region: CASSTDVLSANYGYTF. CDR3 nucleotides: TGTGCCAGTAGTACGGACGTCCTGTCGGCTAACTATGGCTACACCTTC.

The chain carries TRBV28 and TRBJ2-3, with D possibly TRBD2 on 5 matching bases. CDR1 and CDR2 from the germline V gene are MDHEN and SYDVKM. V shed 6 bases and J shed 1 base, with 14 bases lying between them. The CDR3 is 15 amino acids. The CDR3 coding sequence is TGTGCCAGCAGCCGAGCGGAAGTAGGCACAGATACGCAGTATTTT. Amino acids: CASSRAEVGTDTQYF.

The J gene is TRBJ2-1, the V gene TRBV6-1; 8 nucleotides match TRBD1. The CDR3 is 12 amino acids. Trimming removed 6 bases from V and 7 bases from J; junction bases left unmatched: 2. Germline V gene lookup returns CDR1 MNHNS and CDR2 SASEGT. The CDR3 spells CASRRQGNEQFF. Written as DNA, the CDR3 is TGTGCCAGCAGGCGACAGGGGAATGAGCAGTTCTTC.

The CDR3 DNA reads as TGCGCCAGCAAGCAGGTCTACGTTGCGGACACCATATATTTT. This codes for CASKQVYVADTIYF. The rearrangement joins TRBV5-1 to TRBJ1-3; D is uncertain. Germline-derived CDR1 and CDR2 are SGHRS and YFSETQ. V lost 6 bases to trimming and J lost 8 bases, with 18 bases between them. CDR3 length equals 14 residues.

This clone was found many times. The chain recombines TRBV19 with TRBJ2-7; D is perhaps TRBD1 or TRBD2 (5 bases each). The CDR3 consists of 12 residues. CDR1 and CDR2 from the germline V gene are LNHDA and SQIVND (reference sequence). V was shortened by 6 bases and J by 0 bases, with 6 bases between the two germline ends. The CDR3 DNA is TGTGCCAGTAGGGGGGACTCCTACGAGCAGTACTTC. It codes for CASRGDSYEQYF.

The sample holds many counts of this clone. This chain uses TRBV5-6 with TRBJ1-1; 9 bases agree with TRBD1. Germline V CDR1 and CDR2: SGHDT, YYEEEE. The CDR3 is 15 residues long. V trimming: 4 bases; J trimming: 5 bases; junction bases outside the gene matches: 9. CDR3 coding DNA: TGTGCCAGCAGCCTAACCGGACAGGGGCAAACTGAAGCTTTCTTT. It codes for CASSLTGQGQTEAFF.

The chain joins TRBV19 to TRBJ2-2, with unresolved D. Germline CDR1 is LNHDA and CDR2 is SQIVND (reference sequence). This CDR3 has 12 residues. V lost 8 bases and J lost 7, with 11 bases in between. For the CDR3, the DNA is TGTGCCAGTGGCGAGGTTGGCGGGGAGCTGTTTTTT. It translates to CASGEVGGELFF.

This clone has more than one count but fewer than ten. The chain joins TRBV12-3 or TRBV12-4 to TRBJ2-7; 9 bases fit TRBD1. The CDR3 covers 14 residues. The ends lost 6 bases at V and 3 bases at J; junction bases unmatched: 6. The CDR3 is CASRPGTGYYEQYF. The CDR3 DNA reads TGTGCCAGCAGACCCGGGACAGGGTACTACGAGCAGTACTTC.

The chain's CDR3 is CASTLGHNQPQHF. The CDR3 DNA reads as TGTGCCAGCACCCTCGGGCACAATCAGCCCCAGCATTTT. The chain carries TRBV12-3 or TRBV12-4 and TRBJ1-5, with D hard to call. Trimming cost V 7 bases and J 3 bases, with 10 bases left between them. The CDR3 runs to 13 residues.

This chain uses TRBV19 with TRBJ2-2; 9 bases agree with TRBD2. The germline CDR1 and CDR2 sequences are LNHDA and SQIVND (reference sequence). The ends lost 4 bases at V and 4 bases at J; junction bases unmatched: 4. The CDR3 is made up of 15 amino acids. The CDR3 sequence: CASSRAGGGTGELFF. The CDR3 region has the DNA TGTGCCAGTAGTAGGGCGGGAGGGGGCACCGGGGAGCTGTTTTTT. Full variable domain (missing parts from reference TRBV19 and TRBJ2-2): DGGITQSPKYLFRKEGQNVTLSCEQNLNHDAMYWYRQDPGQGLRLIYYSQIVNDFQKGDIAEGYSVSREKKESFPLTVTSAQKNPTAFYLCASSRAGGGTGELFFGEGSRLTVL.

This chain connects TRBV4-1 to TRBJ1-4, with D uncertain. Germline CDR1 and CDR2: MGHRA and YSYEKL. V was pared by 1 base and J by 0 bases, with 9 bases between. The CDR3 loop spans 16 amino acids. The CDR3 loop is CASSQAGITTNEKLFF. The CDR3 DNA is TGCGCCAGCAGCCAAGCTGGGATCACAACTAATGAAAAACTGTTTTTT.

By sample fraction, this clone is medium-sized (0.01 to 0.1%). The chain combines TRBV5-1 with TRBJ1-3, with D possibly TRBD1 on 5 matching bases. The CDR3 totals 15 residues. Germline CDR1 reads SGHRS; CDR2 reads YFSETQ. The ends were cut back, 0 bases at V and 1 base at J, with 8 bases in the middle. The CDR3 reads CASSLGGISGNTIYF. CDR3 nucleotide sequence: TGCGCCAGCAGCTTGGGGGGGATTTCTGGAAACACCATATATTTT.

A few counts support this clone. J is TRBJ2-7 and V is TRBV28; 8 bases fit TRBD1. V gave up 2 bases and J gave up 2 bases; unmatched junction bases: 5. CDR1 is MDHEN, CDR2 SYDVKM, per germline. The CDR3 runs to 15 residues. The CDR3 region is CASSLRRTGTYEQYF. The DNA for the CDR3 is TGTGCCAGCAGTTTAAGGAGGACAGGGACCTACGAGCAGTACTTC.

The chain's CDR3 is CASSSPGQGYGVGELFF. DNA for the CDR3: TGTGCCAGTAGTAGCCCGGGACAGGGTTATGGGGTCGGGGAGCTGTTTTTT. The V and J genes are TRBV19 and TRBJ2-2; TRBD1 agrees at 9 bases. The CDR3 length is 17 residues. V shed 4 bases and J 7 bases; nucleotides not matched to a gene: 13. Germline CDR1 LNHDA, CDR2 SQIVND (reference sequence).

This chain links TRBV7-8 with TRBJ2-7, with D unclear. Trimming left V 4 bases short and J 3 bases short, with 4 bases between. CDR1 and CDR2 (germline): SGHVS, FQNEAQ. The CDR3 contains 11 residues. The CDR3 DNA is TGTGCCAGCAGCTATCGCTACGAGCAGTACTTC. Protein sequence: CASSYRYEQYF.

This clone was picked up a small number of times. CDR3: CASGPDSTDTQYF. The CDR3 DNA is TGTGCCAGCGGCCCGGACAGCACAGATACGCAGTATTTT. J is TRBJ2-3 and V is TRBV2; the D is unclear. V was cut by 8 bases and J by 0 bases, with 9 bases left in between. This CDR3 has 13 residues. Germline CDR1 reads SNHLY; CDR2 reads FYNNEI. Filled out from reference TRBV2 and TRBJ2-3, the complete variable domain reads EPEVTQTPSHQVTQMGQEVILRCVPISNHLYFYWYRQILGQKVEFLVSFYNNEISEKSEIFDDQFSVERPDGSNFTLKIRSTKLEDSAMYFCASGPDSTDTQYFGPGTRLTVL.

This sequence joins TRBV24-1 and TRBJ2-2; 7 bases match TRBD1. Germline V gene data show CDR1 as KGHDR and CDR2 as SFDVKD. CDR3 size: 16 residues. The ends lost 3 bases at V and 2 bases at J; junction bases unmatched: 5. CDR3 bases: TGTGCCACCAGTGATCAGGACAGGACTAACACCGGGGAGCTGTTTTTT. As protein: CATSDQDRTNTGELFF.

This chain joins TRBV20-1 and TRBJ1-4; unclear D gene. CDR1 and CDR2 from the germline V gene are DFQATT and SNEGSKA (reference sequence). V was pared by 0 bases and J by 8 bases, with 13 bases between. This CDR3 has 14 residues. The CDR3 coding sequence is TGCAGTGCTAGAGACGGGATATTAGGAGAAAAACTGTTTTTT. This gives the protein CSARDGILGEKLFF.

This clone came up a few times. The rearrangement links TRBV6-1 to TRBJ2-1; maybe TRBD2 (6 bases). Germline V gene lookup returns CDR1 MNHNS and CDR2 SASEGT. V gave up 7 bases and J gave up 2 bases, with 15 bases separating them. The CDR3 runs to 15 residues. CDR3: CASIPGGVAYNEQFF. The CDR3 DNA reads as TGTGCCAGCATTCCCGGGGGAGTGGCCTACAATGAGCAGTTCTTC.